In this sample, the clone carrying this T cell receptor (beta chain) turned up once. The antigen remains undetermined. These data originate in a study of CD8+ T cells in alopecia areata. Study-wide background: Tofacitinib administration to treated patients was oral, at 5 to 10 mg twice daily. People stayed on tofacitinib for 6 to 18 months, then stopped the drug for 6 months. Study-wide results and limits: Scalp sample sequencing also detects resident alphabeta T cells of normal skin.

RNA, once extracted, was reverse transcribed into cDNA for use as the sequencing template. The protocol was immunoSEQ multiplex PCR, while the TCRdb copy is restricted to in-frame clones and leaves out a portion. The sample carries some 170,000 clones, less than 80% recorded once. Germline loops: CDR1 LGHNA, CDR2 YNFKEQ. V was clipped by 2 bases and J by 1 base, with 5 bases between them. The CDR3 is 13 residues long. The receptor comes from a human donor with alopecia areata. The material sequenced was CD8+ T cells sorted from blood, taken at week 0. The chain carries TRBV4-2 and TRBJ1-2; D not certain. This CDR3 is CASSQRNNYGYTF. CDR3 in DNA: TGTGCCAGCAGCCAAAGGAATAACTATGGCTACACCTTC.